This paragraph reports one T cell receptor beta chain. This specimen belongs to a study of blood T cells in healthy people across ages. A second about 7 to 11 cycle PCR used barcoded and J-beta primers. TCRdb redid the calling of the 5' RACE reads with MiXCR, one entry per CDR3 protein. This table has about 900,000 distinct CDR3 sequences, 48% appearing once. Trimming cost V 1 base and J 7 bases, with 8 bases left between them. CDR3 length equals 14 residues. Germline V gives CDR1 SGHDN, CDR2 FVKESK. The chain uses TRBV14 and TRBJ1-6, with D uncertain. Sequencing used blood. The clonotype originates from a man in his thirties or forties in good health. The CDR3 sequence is CASSQVQPNSPLHF. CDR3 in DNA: TGTGCCAGCAGCCAAGTCCAGCCGAATTCACCCCTCCACTTT.